The T cell receptor beta chain under discussion was sequenced for a study of identifying expanded T cells in peripheral blood. Healthy donors had no documented immune events, such as infections, while sampled. In the case of this clone: The antigen is not known.

Germline values: CDR1 LNHDA, CDR2 SQIVND (reference sequence). CDR3 length: 14 residues. V dropped 5 bases and J dropped 0 bases, with 5 bases sitting between them. Data came from immunoSEQ multiplex PCR; TCRdb stores just in-frame clones and leaves some out. The sample holds around 60,000 clones, around four fifths seen once. Whole-study results and caveats: Approximately 1.1 clones differed between technical replicates, versus approximately 17 and 20 over time. Across healthy donors, higher total template counts meant significantly greater roughly two-week count variance.

Sequenced input: blood. The receptor was derived from a person aged 18 to 75 in good health. The chain couples TRBV19 to TRBJ1-6; D is uncertain. The CDR3 DNA sequence: TGTGCCAGTAGTTTCGGCTCCTATAATTCACCCCTCCACTTT. This gives the protein CASSFGSYNSPLHF.